These 17 T cell receptor beta chains share one sample of origin, sequenced in a study of CD8 T cells in ankylosing spondylitis. TCRdb called the 5' RACE reads again in MiXCR, with one record for every CDR3 protein. The table shows hundreds of thousands of distinct CDR3 sequences, with 26% occurring only once. These receptors have no known antigen. Study conclusions and caveats: A TCR beta motif of under 10 highly homologous variants seemed to mark ankylosing spondylitis blood.

Sequencing was carried out using blood, either unsorted or a sorted T cell fraction (not recorded which). Receptors originate from a male donor with ankylosing spondylitis.

Ten or more counts support this clonotype. The rearrangement uses TRBV5-1 and TRBJ2-1; 12 bases match TRBD2. CDR3 size: 16 residues. The germline V gene encodes CDR1 SGHRS and CDR2 YFSETQ. Trimming cost V 7 bases and J 0 bases; bases outside gene matches: 5. CDR3 in amino acids: CASSWGLAGSYNEQFF. The DNA of the CDR3 is TGCGCCAGCTCATGGGGACTAGCGGGCTCCTACAATGAGCAGTTCTTC.

The chain combines TRBV4-1 with TRBJ2-3; 7 bases match TRBD1. CDR3 size: 14 residues. Germline CDR1 is MGHRA and CDR2 is YSYEKL. The junction had 4 bases not matched to a gene; V was cut back by 5 bases and J by 2 bases. CDR3 sequence: CASSYTGATDTQYF. As DNA, the CDR3 is TGCGCCAGCAGCTATACAGGGGCCACAGATACGCAGTATTTT.

The J gene is TRBJ2-5, the V gene TRBV20-1; possible D gene TRBD2, 5 bases. Germline values: CDR1 DFQATT, CDR2 SNEGSKA (reference sequence). The CDR3 length is 13 residues. The V gene lost 3 bases and the J gene lost 5 bases, with 13 bases spanning the gap. The CDR3 spells CSASGPGGETQYF. The CDR3 DNA reads TGCAGTGCTAGTGGACCGGGCGGGGAGACCCAGTACTTC.

This clonotype has more than one count but fewer than ten. The chain couples TRBV20-1 to TRBJ1-1; D is possibly TRBD1 (5 bases). CDR1 and CDR2 (germline): DFQATT, SNEGSKA (reference sequence). CDR3 length: 15 residues. Between the trimmed V and J ends, which lost 5 bases and 3 bases, there was a span of 19 bases. The CDR3 DNA reads TGCAGTGCTTTTCACCATGGGGTCAGGGACACTGAAGCTTTCTTT. Its translation is CSAFHHGVRDTEAFF.

The chain has TRBV7-8 and TRBJ2-6; D is uncertain. With 5 bases removed from V and 5 bases from J, the gap between germline ends came to 16 bases. The CDR3 length is 16 residues. Per germline, CDR1 SGHVS and CDR2 FQNEAQ. The CDR3 sequence: CASSPAESRWANVLTF. The DNA for the CDR3 is TGTGCCAGCAGCCCAGCTGAGAGTCGGTGGGCCAACGTCCTGACTTTC.

This clonotype was seen a few times. The chain combines TRBV20-1 with TRBJ2-5, with 8 bases lining up with TRBD2. The CDR3 is made up of 14 amino acids. The germline V gene encodes CDR1 DFQATT and CDR2 SNEGSKA (reference sequence). The J segment lost 5 bases and the V segment lost 0 bases, leaving 5 bases of the junction unmatched. The CDR3 DNA reads TGCAGTGCTAGAGATGTCGCGGGAGGCGAGACCCAGTACTTC. Translated, it gives CSARDVAGGETQYF.

The rearrangement links TRBV12-3 or TRBV12-4 to TRBJ1-4, with D unclear. CDR3 size: 12 residues. V was pared by 1 base and J by 7 bases, with 4 bases between. The CDR3 DNA follows: TGTGCCAGCAGTTTAGAGAGTGAAAAACTGTTTTTT. Protein sequence: CASSLESEKLFF.

This clonotype occurred a few times. The chain is built from TRBV5-1 and TRBJ1-1, with D uncertain. Germline lookup yields CDR1 SGHRS and CDR2 YFSETQ. Trimming left V 0 bases short and J 4 bases short, with 10 bases between. There are 14 residues in the CDR3. CDR3: CASSLGLEGTEAFF. In nucleotides, the CDR3 is TGCGCCAGCAGCTTGGGACTGGAGGGCACTGAAGCTTTCTTT.

The CDR3 loop is CASSLDNHMNTEAFF. The CDR3 DNA sequence: TGTGCCAGCAGCTTAGATAATCACATGAACACTGAAGCTTTCTTT. The chain has TRBV7-2 and TRBJ1-1; D remains ambiguous. Trimming removed 1 base at V and 0 bases at J, with 9 bases between. The CDR3 loop spans 15 amino acids. Germline CDR1 SGHTA, CDR2 FQGNSA.

The rearrangement links TRBV19 to TRBJ2-3; D not resolved. Trimming removed 0 bases at V and 2 bases at J, with 9 bases between. CDR3 length equals 15 residues. The germline CDR1 and CDR2 sequences are LNHDA and SQIVND (reference sequence). The CDR3 DNA is TGTGCCAGTAGTATAGATGTCGCGACCACAGATACGCAGTATTTT. Its protein is CASSIDVATTDTQYF.

The chain employs TRBV20-1 and TRBJ2-2; no firm D call. Germline V lookup: CDR1 DFQATT, CDR2 SNEGSKA (reference sequence). Between the trimmed V and J ends, which lost 0 bases and 2 bases, there was a span of 13 bases. The CDR3 covers 16 residues. The CDR3 protein is CSARDRSLVNTGELFF. For the CDR3, the DNA is TGCAGTGCTAGAGATCGTAGTCTAGTTAACACCGGGGAGCTGTTTTTT.

This clonotype has only a few counts. The chain carries TRBV19 and TRBJ1-1; D call uncertain. There are 14 residues in the CDR3. Trimming stripped 2 bases from V and 5 bases from J, with 12 bases between. Germline assignment: CDR1 LNHDA and CDR2 SQIVND (reference sequence). The CDR3: CASSITRVGTEAFF. CDR3 nucleotide sequence: TGTGCCAGTAGTATAACCAGAGTTGGGACTGAAGCTTTCTTT.

V is TRBV6-1 and J is TRBJ1-4, with D maybe TRBD1 (5 bases). Germline V gives CDR1 MNHNS, CDR2 SASEGT. V was pared by 8 bases and J by 10 bases, with 11 bases between. The CDR3 is made up of 11 amino acids. The CDR3 DNA reads as TGTGCCAGCGGGGACGGGTTAAAACTGTTTTTT. Its protein product is CASGDGLKLFF.

This clonotype occurred a few times. The rearrangement joins TRBV18 to TRBJ2-1, with D possibly TRBD1 on 6 matching bases. Trimming took 6 bases from V and 6 from J, leaving 27 bases between them. The CDR3 runs to 18 residues. The germline gives CDR1 KGHSH, CDR2 LQKENI. The CDR3 region has the DNA TGTGCCAGCTCCCCGGACAGAACCGTCGAGCTCTTTTTCAATGAGCAGTTCTTC. Translated, it gives CASSPDRTVELFFNEQFF.

This clonotype was seen only a few times. The chain uses TRBV7-2 and TRBJ2-7, with TRBD2 matching 9 bases. Germline V lookup: CDR1 SGHTA, CDR2 FQGNSA. The CDR3 is 15 residues long. Unmatched junction bases numbered 8, after V lost 6 bases and J lost 2 bases. The CDR3, as DNA: TGTGCCAGCAGTTTCCTAGCGGGGAGCCCCTACGAGCAGTACTTC. This codes for CASSFLAGSPYEQYF. The full variable domain, rest sourced from reference TRBV7-2 and TRBJ2-7, is GAGVSQSPSNKVTEKGKDVELRCDPISGHTALYWYRQSLGQGLEFLIYFQGNSAPDKSGLPSDRFSAERTGGSVSTLTIQRTQQEDSAVYLCASSFLAGSPYEQYFGPGTRLTVT.

This clonotype was observed a few times. This chain connects TRBV4-1 to TRBJ2-1; 8 nucleotides align to TRBD1. The germline gives CDR1 MGHRA, CDR2 YSYEKL. V lost 1 base, J lost 1 base, and 6 bases stayed unmatched. The CDR3 spans 17 residues. The DNA for the CDR3 is TGCGCCAGCAGCCAAGTACCGACAGGGGAGTCCTACAATGAGCAGTTCTTC. Residues: CASSQVPTGESYNEQFF.

This clonotype was counted at least ten times. The chain recombines TRBV15 with TRBJ1-1; D is perhaps TRBD1 (6 bases). The germline V gene has CDR1 LNHNV and CDR2 YYDKDF (reference sequence). V lost 2 bases and J lost 7, with 11 bases in between. The CDR3 consists of 13 residues. CDR3 residues: CATSRYREGEAFF. The CDR3 nucleotides read TGTGCCACCAGCAGATACAGGGAAGGTGAAGCTTTCTTT.